These 19 T cell receptor beta chains originate from one sample sequenced in a study of blood T cell repertoires in COVID-19. Generated by immunoSEQ multiplex PCR, the TCRdb table keeps only in-frame clones and is missing some. The sample contains some 56,000 clones, approximately 87% of which appear only once. Specimen: peripheral blood. These receptors originate from an older woman with COVID-19, enrolled during active disease.

The chain joins TRBV7-9 to TRBJ2-1, with a tentative D call TRBD2 (5 bases). This CDR3 comprises 18 residues. Germline loops: CDR1 SEHNR, CDR2 FQNEAQ (reference sequence). V was pared by 1 base and J by 0 bases, with 16 bases between. CDR3 sequence: CASSLGAAGQSSYNEQFF. In DNA, the CDR3 is TGTGCCAGCAGCTTAGGGGCTGCGGGCCAGAGCTCCTACAATGAGCAGTTCTTC.

V and J are TRBV6-5 and TRBJ1-2; D not resolved. This CDR3 is 15 amino acids long. Looked up from germline, CDR1 is MNHEY and CDR2 is SVGAGI. Trimming stripped 7 bases from V and 5 bases from J, with 20 bases between. CDR3 sequence: CASTLVHEGGYGYTF. CDR3 DNA: TGTGCCAGCACTCTAGTGCATGAGGGTGGGTATGGCTACACCTTC.

This clone was recorded only once. The rearrangement uses TRBV5-6 and TRBJ1-6; 8 nucleotides match TRBD1. The germline V gene has CDR1 SGHDT and CDR2 YYEEEE. This CDR3 has 14 residues. V trimming: 2 bases; J trimming: 7 bases; junction bases outside the gene matches: 2. CDR3 amino acids: CASSFQGANSPLHF. The DNA for the CDR3 is TGTGCCAGCAGCTTTCAGGGGGCAAATTCACCCCTCCACTTT.

CDR3 amino acids: CSARVLQGYTF. CDR3 coding DNA: TGCAGTGCTAGAGTTCTTCAGGGCTACACCTTC. The genes are TRBV20-1 and TRBJ1-2; D remains unclear. Germline lookup yields CDR1 DFQATT and CDR2 SNEGSKA (reference sequence). Trimming stripped 1 base from V and 8 bases from J, with 8 bases between. CDR3 length: 11 amino acids.

In this sample, this clone turned up once. The gene calls are TRBV7-9 and TRBJ1-5, with D tentatively TRBD1 (6 bases). Germline lookup yields CDR1 SEHNR and CDR2 FQNEAQ (reference sequence). CDR3 length equals 16 residues. The V and J ends lost 1 base and 4 bases respectively, with 14 bases between them. The CDR3 DNA is TGTGCCAGCAGCTTAGGACAGGATTTTTGGAATCAGCCCCAGCATTTT. As protein: CASSLGQDFWNQPQHF.

The chain carries TRBV15 and TRBJ2-1; 10 nucleotides match TRBD1. V dropped 6 bases and J dropped 8; count of bases not matched to a gene: 16. The CDR3 is made up of 17 amino acids. The germline V gene has CDR1 LNHNV and CDR2 YYDKDF (reference sequence). The CDR3 loop reads CATSPKHPGQGIDEQFF. The CDR3 region has the DNA TGTGCCACCAGTCCCAAACACCCGGGACAGGGGATCGATGAGCAGTTCTTC.

The chain uses TRBV5-6 and TRBJ1-1, with a possible D match to TRBD1 (6 bases). The CDR3 is made up of 14 amino acids. Germline CDR1 is SGHDT and CDR2 is YYEEEE. The germline V and J ends were trimmed by 3 bases and 6 bases, with 15 bases remaining between them. CDR3 protein: CASSWGGGSAEAFF. CDR3 in DNA: TGTGCCAGCAGCTGGGGAGGGGGAAGCGCTGAAGCTTTCTTT.

V and J are TRBV4-2 and TRBJ2-2, with a weak D call TRBD1 (5 bases). Trimming cost V 0 bases and J 7 bases, with 18 bases left between them. The CDR3 length is 17 residues. Germline-derived CDR1 and CDR2 are LGHNA and YNFKEQ. The CDR3 DNA reads as TGTGCCAGCAGCCAAGATTTCTTCCAGGGAAGTGGCGGGGAGCTGTTTTTT. This gives the protein CASSQDFFQGSGGELFF.

J is TRBJ2-7 and V is TRBV5-1, with D possibly matching TRBD1 (5 bases). The CDR3 is 12 amino acids. Germline V CDR1 and CDR2: SGHRS, YFSETQ. Deletions cut 5 bases from V and 3 bases from J, with 9 bases between. CDR3 nucleotides: TGCGCCAGCAGGGAACAGGACTACGAGCAGTACTTC. Residues: CASREQDYEQYF. The full variable domain, in which reference TRBV5-1 and TRBJ2-7 provide the parts outside the CDR3, is KAGVTQTPRYLIKTRGQQVTLSCSPISGHRSVSWYQQTPGQGLQFLFEYFSETQRNKGNFPGRFSGRQFSNSRSEMNVSTLELGDSALYLCASREQDYEQYFGPGTRLTVT.

J is TRBJ1-1 and V is TRBV9, with 9 positions matching TRBD1. CDR3 size: 16 residues. Germline values: CDR1 SGDLS, CDR2 YYNGEE. Trimming took 4 bases from V and 4 from J; bases not matched to a gene: 11. CDR3 in DNA: TGTGCCAGCAGCTCCCGACAGGGGGGGTTCGGCACTGAAGCTTTCTTT. Translation: CASSSRQGGFGTEAFF. The full variable domain, its missing parts supplied by reference TRBV9 and TRBJ1-1, is DSGVTQTPKHLITATGQRVTLRCSPRSGDLSVYWYQQSLDQGLQFLIQYYNGEERAKGNILERFSAQQFPDLHSELNLSSLELGDSALYFCASSSRQGGFGTEAFFGQGTRLTVV.

On this clone: Other DNA sequences within the sample encode an identical CDR3. V is TRBV6-5 and J is TRBJ2-2; 9 nucleotides line up with TRBD1. The length of the CDR3 is 14 residues. After removal of 5 bases from V and 4 bases from J, the junction contained 2 bases not matched to a gene. The germline V gene has CDR1 MNHEY and CDR2 SVGAGI. In DNA form, the CDR3 reads TGTGCCAGCAGTAGGGGACAGGGCACCGGGGAGCTGTTTTTT. Translating gives CASSRGQGTGELFF.

This clone was seen a few times. The chain carries TRBV13 and TRBJ2-3; D ambiguous. The V gene's germline CDR1 is PRHDT and CDR2 FYEKMQ (reference sequence). CDR3 length: 16 amino acids. V was pared by 0 bases and J by 7 bases, with 17 bases between. The CDR3 loop reads CASSLGTGFARNTQYF. Here the CDR3 DNA reads TGTGCCAGCAGCTTAGGTACGGGTTTCGCTCGGAATACGCAGTATTTT.

The rearrangement joins TRBV9 to TRBJ2-6, with D perhaps matching TRBD2 (5 bases). CDR1 is SGDLS and CDR2 is YYNGEE in the germline V gene. The CDR3 is made up of 15 amino acids. Trimming removed 0 bases at V and 9 bases at J, with 13 bases between. The CDR3 reads CASSVDGGQVNVLTF. CDR3 in DNA: TGTGCCAGCAGCGTAGATGGAGGCCAAGTCAACGTCCTGACTTTC.

The DNA for the CDR3 is TGTGCCTGGAGCCTCCGGGAGACCCAGTACTTC. Translation: CAWSLRETQYF. The chain uses TRBV30 and TRBJ2-5; D unclear. The CDR3 covers 11 residues. With 3 bases removed from V and 5 bases from J, the gap between germline ends came to 7 bases. From germline, CDR1 is GTSNPN and CDR2 SVGIG (reference sequence).

The V gene is TRBV6-5, the J gene TRBJ2-6; 7 nucleotides agree with TRBD1. Germline CDR1 reads MNHEY; CDR2 reads SVGAGI. V dropped 10 bases and J dropped 4; count of bases not matched to a gene: 10. The CDR3 totals 15 residues. The CDR3, as DNA: TGTGCCACGTCCCGGGACAGCGCCGGGGCCAACGTCCTGACTTTC. This translates into CATSRDSAGANVLTF.

The CDR3 protein is CASSDKMRGPVHNEQFF. The CDR3, as DNA: TGTGCCAGCAGTGACAAAATGCGGGGCCCGGTACACAATGAGCAGTTCTTC. V and J are TRBV6-4 and TRBJ2-1; D might be TRBD2 (6 bases). Trimming shortened V by 2 bases and J by 5 bases, and 19 bases separated the two germline ends. This CDR3 is 17 amino acids long. Per the germline V gene, CDR1 is MRHNA and CDR2 is SNTAGT.

The chain carries TRBV6-5 and TRBJ1-4, with 7 bases matching TRBD1. J gave up 8 bases and V 6 bases, and 3 bases lay outside the gene matches. This CDR3 spans 12 amino acids. Germline V gene sequence: CDR1 MNHEY, CDR2 SVGAGI. CDR3 sequence (DNA): TGTGCCAGCAGCGTGGACAGGGAAAAACTGTTTTTT. Translated: CASSVDREKLFF.

The chain joins TRBV4-1 to TRBJ2-3; D is perhaps TRBD2 (6 bases). Germline CDR1 reads MGHRA; CDR2 reads YSYEKL. Trimming left V 5 bases short and J 6 bases short, with 15 bases between. CDR3 length equals 14 residues. The CDR3 DNA reads TGCGCCAGCAGCGGCGGGACGGTCCCCGATACGCAGTATTTT. As protein: CASSGGTVPDTQYF.

The chain is built from TRBV15 and TRBJ2-1; 8 nucleotides agree with TRBD1. The CDR3 extends over 15 amino acids. J was trimmed by 4 bases and V by 3 bases; bases with no gene match: 5. CDR1 is LNHNV, CDR2 YYDKDF, per germline (reference sequence). CDR3 sequence reads: CATSRDRADYNEQFF. CDR3 DNA sequence: TGTGCCACCAGCAGGGACAGGGCGGATTACAATGAGCAGTTCTTC.